This entry lists 23 T cell receptor beta chains sequenced from one sample in a study of T cell responses to AZD1222 COVID-19 vaccine. The data were produced by immunoSEQ multiplex PCR, yet TCRdb's version contains in-frame clones alone and is incomplete. This table has over 110,000 clones, about 92% appearing once. The input for sequencing was peripheral blood, taken on day 0 of AZD1222 vaccination. Source of these receptors: an adult in good health.

V usage is TRBV28 and J usage is TRBJ2-2, with a tentative D call TRBD1 (5 bases). Germline CDR1 is MDHEN and CDR2 is SYDVKM. Trimming stripped 7 bases from V and 6 bases from J, with 9 bases between. CDR3 length equals 12 residues. This CDR3 reads CASTMGPGELFF. For the CDR3, the DNA is TGTGCCAGCACCATGGGGCCCGGGGAGCTGTTTTTT.

As DNA, the CDR3 is TGTGCCAGCAGTCTACGGCCAATGGAAAAACTGTTTTTT. This gives the protein CASSLRPMEKLFF. V gene TRBV6-6 combines with J gene TRBJ1-4; D is undetermined. Germline CDR1 and CDR2: MNHNY and SVGAGI (reference sequence). Trimming removed 5 bases at V and 8 bases at J, with 12 bases between. The CDR3 consists of 13 residues.

The V gene is TRBV10-3, the J gene TRBJ2-2; no definite D call. Germline V gene data show CDR1 as ENHRY and CDR2 as SYGVKD. Trimming left V 8 bases short and J 8 bases short, with 15 bases between. The length of the CDR3 is 13 residues. CDR3 bases: TGTGCCATCCAACTATCACCCCCAGGGGAGCTGTTTTTT. Its translation: CAIQLSPPGELFF.

V is TRBV5-1 and J is TRBJ2-5; D not resolved. This CDR3 spans 14 amino acids. Trimming left V 5 bases short and J 0 bases short, with 11 bases between. From germline, CDR1 is SGHRS and CDR2 YFSETQ. The CDR3 loop is CASSVVRDQETQYF. The DNA for the CDR3 is TGCGCCAGCAGTGTCGTAAGGGACCAAGAGACCCAGTACTTC.

The V call is TRBV18, the J call TRBJ2-7; possibly TRBD2 for D (5 bases). Germline lookup yields CDR1 KGHSH and CDR2 LQKENI. V lost 5 bases and J lost 5, with 13 bases in between. CDR3 size: 13 residues. The CDR3 spells CASSGISEDEQYF. CDR3 DNA: TGTGCCAGCTCAGGGATATCGGAGGACGAGCAGTACTTC.

The rearrangement joins TRBV30 to TRBJ2-5, with 8 bases that match TRBD1. Germline lookup yields CDR1 GTSNPN and CDR2 SVGIG (reference sequence). This CDR3 region has 14 residues. J was trimmed by 0 bases and V by 4 bases; bases with no gene match: 4. CDR3 amino acids: CAWTTGVDQETQYF. CDR3 coding DNA: TGTGCCTGGACGACAGGGGTTGACCAAGAGACCCAGTACTTC.

The chain couples TRBV5-5 to TRBJ2-3; 11 positions agree with TRBD1. Germline trimming cut 1 base from V and 5 bases from J; bases unmatched to any gene: 6. Germline lookup yields CDR1 SGHKS and CDR2 YYEKEE (reference sequence). CDR3 length: 16 residues. CDR3 loop: CASSLWDRGSGDTQYF. CDR3 coding DNA: TGTGCCAGCAGCTTGTGGGACAGGGGGTCGGGAGATACGCAGTATTTT. Supplemented by reference TRBV5-5 and TRBJ2-3, the full variable domain reads DAGVTQSPTHLIKTRGQQVTLRCSPISGHKSVSWYQQVLGQGPQFIFQYYEKEERGRGNFPDRFSARQFPNYSSELNVNALLLGDSALYLCASSLWDRGSGDTQYFGPGTRLTVL.

This clone was counted a single time. This chain connects TRBV7-9 to TRBJ1-1; no firm D call. This CDR3 contains 15 residues. V gave up 5 bases and J gave up 0 bases, with 13 bases separating them. Germline CDR1 SEHNR, CDR2 FQNEAQ (reference sequence). This CDR3 reads CASSLSGDMNTEAFF. In DNA form, the CDR3 reads TGTGCCAGCAGCCTGTCCGGCGATATGAACACTGAAGCTTTCTTT.

This clone was counted only a few times. The chain has TRBV6-5 and TRBJ1-1; D not resolved. CDR1 and CDR2 (germline): MNHEY, SVGAGI. Trimming left V 0 bases short and J 0 bases short, with 8 bases between. The CDR3 contains 15 residues. In DNA, the CDR3 is TGTGCCAGCAGTTACTCGGGAAATGTGAACACTGAAGCTTTCTTT. Amino acids: CASSYSGNVNTEAFF.

This chain links TRBV4-2 with TRBJ1-1; 8 positions match TRBD1. The CDR3 totals 15 residues. Germline CDR1 and CDR2: LGHNA and YNFKEQ. With V trimmed by 3 bases and J by 2 bases, 5 bases remained unmatched. The CDR3 DNA reads as TGTGCCAGCAGCCAGGGACAGGAAGACAACACTGAAGCTTTCTTT. Translating gives CASSQGQEDNTEAFF.

The rearrangement uses TRBV9 and TRBJ1-2, with D possibly TRBD1 on 6 matching bases. The CDR3 consists of 16 residues. Trimming shortened V by 1 base and J by 5 bases, and 18 bases separated the two germline ends. The germline CDR1 and CDR2 sequences are SGDLS and YYNGEE. The CDR3 reads CASSVLPDRQDYGYTF. CDR3 sequence (DNA): TGTGCCAGCAGCGTACTCCCTGACAGGCAAGATTATGGCTACACCTTC.

The CDR3 reads CASSYSGGTNYGYTF. In DNA form, the CDR3 reads TGTGCCAGCAGTTACTCGGGCGGGACTAACTATGGCTACACCTTC. The gene calls are TRBV6-5 and TRBJ1-2; D is undetermined. Trimming shortened V by 0 bases and J by 0 bases, and 8 bases separated the two germline ends. The CDR3 extends over 15 amino acids. From germline, CDR1 is MNHEY and CDR2 SVGAGI.

The chain is built from TRBV6-6 and TRBJ2-3, with TRBD2 identical over 11 bases. CDR1 and CDR2 (germline): MNHNY, SVGAGI (reference sequence). This CDR3 comprises 16 residues. V shed 6 bases and J 0 bases; nucleotides not matched to a gene: 5. For the CDR3, the DNA is TGTGCCAGCAGCCGAGGGACTAGCGGAAGCACAGATACGCAGTATTTT. Its protein is CASSRGTSGSTDTQYF.

V is TRBV7-8 and J is TRBJ1-5; D remains unclear. Germline V gene sequence: CDR1 SGHVS, CDR2 FQNEAQ. The ends were cut back, 3 bases at V and 0 bases at J, with 15 bases in the middle. The CDR3 is made up of 17 amino acids. CDR3 DNA sequence: TGTGCCAGCAGCTTGGGATCCTCTAAGTATAGCAATCAGCCCCAGCATTTT. It encodes CASSLGSSKYSNQPQHF.

V is TRBV23-1 and J is TRBJ2-3; no clear D. TRBV23-1 is filed as an ORF, its function uncertain. The V end lost 2 bases, the J end lost 6 bases, and 15 bases lay between the germline ends. The CDR3 is made up of 15 amino acids. The CDR3 here is CASSQPTTYGDTQYF. The CDR3 nucleotides read TGCGCCAGCAGTCAACCGACCACATACGGGGATACGCAGTATTTT.

The chain couples TRBV5-1 to TRBJ2-2, with TRBD2 as a possible D gene (5 bases). This CDR3 is 13 amino acids long. Trimming stripped 1 base from V and 5 bases from J, with 6 bases between. The germline V gene encodes CDR1 SGHRS and CDR2 YFSETQ. The CDR3 nucleotides read TGCGCCAGCAGCTTGCAGCGGACCGGGGAGCTGTTTTTT. As protein: CASSLQRTGELFF. Supplemented by reference TRBV5-1 and TRBJ2-2, the full variable domain reads KAGVTQTPRYLIKTRGQQVTLSCSPISGHRSVSWYQQTPGQGLQFLFEYFSETQRNKGNFPGRFSGRQFSNSRSEMNVSTLELGDSALYLCASSLQRTGELFFGEGSRLTVL.

This rearrangement joins TRBV9 to TRBJ2-1; D is possibly TRBD1 (7 bases). With 4 bases removed from V and 0 bases from J, the gap between germline ends came to 11 bases. The V gene's germline CDR1 is SGDLS and CDR2 YYNGEE. This CDR3 is 15 amino acids long. CDR3 residues: CASSPGGSSYNEQFF. The DNA for the CDR3 is TGTGCCAGCAGCCCAGGGGGGAGCTCCTACAATGAGCAGTTCTTC.

This sequence joins TRBV7-7 and TRBJ2-2, with 8 bases fitting TRBD1. The V gene's germline CDR1 is SSHAT and CDR2 FNYEAQ (reference sequence). The junction had 12 bases not matched to a gene; V was cut back by 2 bases and J by 4 bases. This CDR3 comprises 18 residues. The CDR3 region is CASSLKGGQGASTGELFF. The CDR3, as DNA: TGTGCCAGCAGCTTAAAAGGAGGTCAGGGGGCGTCCACCGGGGAGCTGTTTTTT.

The chain carries TRBV19 and TRBJ1-5; TRBD1 matches at 8 bases. The germline V gene has CDR1 LNHDA and CDR2 SQIVND (reference sequence). The CDR3 extends over 13 amino acids. V shed 5 bases and J 6 bases; nucleotides not matched to a gene: 3. The CDR3 DNA sequence: TGTGCCAGTAGTTACAGGGGGGGTCAGCCCCAGCATTTT. This sequence encodes CASSYRGGQPQHF.

This chain links TRBV5-4 with TRBJ2-5; TRBD2 matches 10 bases. This CDR3 region has 15 residues. The trim removed 2 bases at V and 4 bases at J, leaving 5 bases unmatched. CDR1 is SGHNT, CDR2 YYREEE, per germline (reference sequence). For the CDR3, the DNA is TGTGCCAGCAGCTTAGCGGGAGGGGTGGGAGAGACCCAGTACTTC. Translating gives CASSLAGGVGETQYF.

The V call is TRBV18, the J call TRBJ1-6, with a tentative D call TRBD1 (6 bases). The CDR3 covers 15 residues. V was pared by 3 bases and J by 8 bases, with 14 bases between. Germline CDR1 KGHSH, CDR2 LQKENI. The CDR3 here is CASSPTGGRYSPLHF. In DNA form, the CDR3 reads TGTGCCAGCTCACCTACCGGGGGCAGGTATTCACCCCTCCACTTT. The full variable domain, in which reference TRBV18 and TRBJ1-6 provide the parts outside the CDR3, is NAGVMQNPRHLVRRRGQEARLRCSPMKGHSHVYWYRQLPEEGLKFMVYLQKENIIDESGMPKERFSAEFPKEGPSILRIQQVVRGDSAAYFCASSPTGGRYSPLHFGNGTRLTVT.

V usage is TRBV7-2 and J usage is TRBJ1-3, with 9 positions matching TRBD1. This CDR3 is built from 15 residues. V shed 5 bases and J 5 bases; nucleotides not matched to a gene: 7. Germline V lookup: CDR1 SGHTA, CDR2 FQGNSA. The CDR3, as DNA: TGTGCCAGCAGCCAACCGGGACAGGGAAGAAACACCATATATTTT. It specifies CASSQPGQGRNTIYF.

The chain couples TRBV5-1 to TRBJ2-3; D is unresolved. The CDR3 spans 13 residues. V lost 6 bases to trimming and J lost 4 bases, with 12 bases between them. Germline values: CDR1 SGHRS, CDR2 YFSETQ. DNA for the CDR3: TGCGCCAGCAACGACCTCGTGGCAGATACGCAGTATTTT. Residues: CASNDLVADTQYF.